This T cell receptor beta chain was sequenced for a study of T cell repertoires in cytomegalovirus infection. Study at large: Indicated by public TCR beta signatures were CMV infection and matching HLA type.

The CDR3 covers 13 residues. Trimming removed 2 bases from V and 2 bases from J, with 10 bases in between. Per the germline V gene, CDR1 is SQVTM and CDR2 is ANQGSEA. Using its own MiXCR run on the reads, TCRdb lists one record per CDR3 protein. The sample lists approximately 910,000 distinct CDR3 sequences; more than 25% were seen once. Study observations and caveats: Within the response measured ex vivo, HLA-C-restricted CMV-specific TCR beta clonotypes were dominant. Of the TCR beta families, the public ones yielded a cumulative frequency that identified carriers of CMV plus the relevant HLA.

Remarks on this clonotype: Its antigen is undetermined.

The sample in question was cultured CD8+ T cells from PBMCs, obtained from culture after CMV antigen stimulation. The chain is built from TRBV29-1 and TRBJ2-7; D is unresolved. The sequence was collected from a human donor in good health (CMV status not recorded). Some clones in this sample may be carry-over from other donors' samples. CDR3 sequence (DNA): TGCAGCGTTGAAAATACAGACACCTACGAGCAGTACTTC. It encodes CSVENTDTYEQYF.